One T cell receptor (beta chain) is described in this entry. What it binds is not known. This sample was taken from a study of cytomegalovirus exposure and HLA in healthy donors. With 0 bases clipped from V and 3 bases from J, the junction kept 7 bases outside the gene matches. From germline, CDR1 is SQVTM and CDR2 ANQGSEA. CDR3 length equals 16 residues. Amplification used 60 Vbeta primers and 13 Jbeta primers. The assay was immunoSEQ multiplex PCR, and TCRdb's table has in-frame clones only and misses some. The sample comprises about 190,000 clones, around four fifths of which are singletons, and around 1.6% rests with the top ten. Whole-study findings and limits: A missense variant in DCLRE1C was later tied to TCR beta V- and J-gene trimming. Certain indistinguishable V segments, among them TRBV6-2 and TRBV6-3, were excluded. The study assumed roughly uniform donor sequencing depth for presence/absence analyses.

At collection, donors were nominally healthy, but unrecorded immune exposures were probable. This chain links TRBV29-1 with TRBJ2-3; 9 bases line up with TRBD1. Sequencing was done on a sample of PBMCs. The receptor's source is a man aged 35 to 55 in good health and CMV-seropositive. The CDR3 nucleotides are TGCAGCGTTGAAGATCCGGGACAGGGTAGGACAGATACGCAGTATTTT. It translates to CSVEDPGQGRTDTQYF.